The present entry profiles one TCR beta chain with its context. Its antigen remains unknown. These data originate in a study of cytomegalovirus exposure and HLA in healthy donors. Whole-study results and caveats: Roughly even sequencing depth across donors was the assumption behind the presence/absence analyses.

PCR involved 60 Vbeta and 13 Jbeta primers. Libraries were prepared by immunoSEQ multiplex PCR; TCRdb keeps only in-frame clonotypes and omits some of them. In the table there are fewer than 110,000 clones, more than 65% of which are singletons. Sequencing used PBMCs. The TCR comes from a man aged 25-40 years in good health and CMV-seronegative.

CDR3 protein: CASSSDPGQGLEKLFF. CDR3 nucleotides: TGCGCCAGCAGCAGCGATCCGGGACAGGGATTGGAAAAACTGTTTTTT. The V call is TRBV5-1, the J call TRBJ1-4; the match to TRBD1 covers 9 bases. The CDR3 covers 16 residues. V was clipped by 4 bases and J by 8 bases; unmatched bases: 12. CDR1 is SGHRS, CDR2 YFSETQ, per germline.